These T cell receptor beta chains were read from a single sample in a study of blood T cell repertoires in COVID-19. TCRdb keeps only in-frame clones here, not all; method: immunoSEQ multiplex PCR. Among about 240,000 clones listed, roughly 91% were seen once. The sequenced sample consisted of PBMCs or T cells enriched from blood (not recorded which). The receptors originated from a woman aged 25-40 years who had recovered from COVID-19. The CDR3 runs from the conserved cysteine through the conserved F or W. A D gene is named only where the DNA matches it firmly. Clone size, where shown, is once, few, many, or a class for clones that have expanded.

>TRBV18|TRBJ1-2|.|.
CASSPGPGDYLGYTF
TGTGCCAGCTCACCGGGCCCAGGGGATTACCTTGGCTACACCTTC
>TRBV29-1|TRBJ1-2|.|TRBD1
CSVDRGDYGYTF
TGCAGCGTAGACAGGGGGGACTATGGCTACACCTTC
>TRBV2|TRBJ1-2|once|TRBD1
CASSAIQQGARGYTF
TGTGCCAGCAGTGCGATTCAACAGGGGGCGCGTGGCTACACCTTC
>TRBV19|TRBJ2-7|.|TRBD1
CASRRDRGDEQYF
TGTGCCAGTAGGCGCGACAGGGGGGACGAGCAGTACTTC
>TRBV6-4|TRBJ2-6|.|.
CASSRTASSGANVLTF
TGTGCCAGCAGCCGGACAGCGAGCTCTGGGGCCAACGTCCTGACTTTC
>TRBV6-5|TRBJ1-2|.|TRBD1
CASQTGRGQYTF
TGTGCCAGCCAAACAGGCAGGGGGCAATACACCTTC
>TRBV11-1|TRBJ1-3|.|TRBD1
CASSFRGQGNTIYF
TGTGCCAGCAGCTTCAGGGGGCAAGGAAACACCATATATTTT
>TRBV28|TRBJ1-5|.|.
CASSLVVGRNQPQHF
TGTGCCAGCAGTTTAGTAGTAGGGAGAAATCAGCCCCAGCATTTT
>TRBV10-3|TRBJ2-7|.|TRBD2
CAISEGGLAGDSYEQYF
TGTGCCATCAGTGAAGGCGGACTAGCGGGAGACTCCTACGAGCAGTACTTC
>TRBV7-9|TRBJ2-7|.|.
CASSPEGGGISSYEQYF
TGTGCCAGCAGTCCAGAGGGCGGCGGGATTAGCTCCTACGAGCAGTACTTC
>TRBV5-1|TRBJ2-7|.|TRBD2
CASSLGLAGGQTYEQYF
TGCGCCAGCAGCTTGGGACTAGCGGGAGGGCAAACCTACGAGCAGTACTTC
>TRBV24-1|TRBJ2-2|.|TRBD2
CATSDFTSGRNTGELFF
TGTGCCACCAGTGATTTTACTAGCGGGAGGAACACCGGGGAGCTGTTTTTT
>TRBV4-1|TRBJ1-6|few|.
CASSQGRTVDNSPLHF
TGCGCCAGCAGCCAAGGGCGGACAGTGGATAATTCACCCCTCCACTTT
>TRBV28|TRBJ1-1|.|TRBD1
CASIDRENTEAFF
TGTGCCAGTATAGACAGGGAGAACACTGAAGCTTTCTTT
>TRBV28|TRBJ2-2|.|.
CASSHPVHPTGELFF
TGTGCCAGCAGTCACCCCGTACACCCTACCGGGGAGCTGTTTTTT
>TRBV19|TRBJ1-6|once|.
CASTPRENSPLHF
TGTGCCAGTACCCCCCGGGAGAATTCACCCCTCCACTTT
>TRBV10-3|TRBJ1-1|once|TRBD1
CAISEGQGRDNTEAFF
TGTGCCATCAGTGAGGGACAGGGCCGAGATAACACTGAAGCTTTCTTT
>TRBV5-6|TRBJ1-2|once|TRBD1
CASTSGVRRDSTNYGYTF
TGTGCCAGCACCTCGGGGGTCCGCCGGGACAGCACTAACTATGGCTACACCTTC
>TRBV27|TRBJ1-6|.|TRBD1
CATGQGYNSPLHF
TGTGCCACCGGACAGGGCTATAATTCACCCCTCCACTTT
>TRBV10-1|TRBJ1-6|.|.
CASSDEGFDLSPLHF
TGCGCCAGCAGCGACGAGGGTTTCGACCTATCACCCCTCCACTTT
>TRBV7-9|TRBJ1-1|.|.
CASSPGQFMNTEAFF
TGTGCCAGCAGTCCTGGACAGTTTATGAACACTGAAGCTTTCTTT
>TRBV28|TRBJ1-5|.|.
CASSPRQNPQPQHF
TGTGCCAGCAGTCCGAGACAGAACCCGCAGCCCCAGCATTTT
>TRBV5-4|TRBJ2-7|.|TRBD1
CASSLVLRTGFHEQYF
TGTGCCAGCAGCTTGGTATTGAGGACAGGGTTCCACGAGCAGTACTTC
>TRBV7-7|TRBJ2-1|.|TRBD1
CASSSTTGGTYNEQFF
TGTGCTAGCAGCTCAACCACAGGGGGGACCTACAATGAGCAGTTCTTC
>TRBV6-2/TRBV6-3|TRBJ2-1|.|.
CASSQYNEQFF
TGTGCCAGCAGTCAGTACAATGAGCAGTTCTTC
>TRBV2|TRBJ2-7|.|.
CASWTVSEQYF
TGTGCCAGTTGGACAGTCTCCGAGCAGTACTTC
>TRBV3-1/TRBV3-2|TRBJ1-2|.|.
CASSQEPTDYGYTF
TGTGCCAGCAGCCAAGAGCCGACAGACTATGGCTACACCTTC
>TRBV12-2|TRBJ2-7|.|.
CAGGPGIHEQYF
TGTGCAGGCGGCCCGGGGATTCACGAGCAGTACTTC
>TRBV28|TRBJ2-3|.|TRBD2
CASSLQTSGRSTDTQYF
TGTGCCAGCAGTTTACAAACTAGCGGGAGGAGTACAGATACGCAGTATTTT
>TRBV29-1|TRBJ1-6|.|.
CSVQTGDSPLHF
TGCAGCGTACAGACAGGAGATTCACCCCTCCACTTT
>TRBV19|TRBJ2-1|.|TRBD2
CASSIRGGRRAYNEQFF
TGTGCCAGTAGTATAAGGGGCGGGAGGAGGGCCTACAATGAGCAGTTCTTC
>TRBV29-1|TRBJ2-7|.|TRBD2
CSVWTSESYEQYF
TGCAGCGTTTGGACTAGCGAGTCCTACGAGCAGTACTTC
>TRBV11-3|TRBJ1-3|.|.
CASSSGPSGNTIYF
TGTGCCAGCAGCTCGGGTCCTTCTGGAAACACCATATATTTT
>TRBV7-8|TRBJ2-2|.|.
CASSLGRTIETGELFF
TGTGCCAGCAGCTTAGGGAGGACCATAGAAACCGGGGAGCTGTTTTTT
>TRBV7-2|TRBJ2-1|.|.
CASSLAARGLEQFF
TGTGCCAGCAGCTTAGCGGCCAGGGGTTTGGAGCAGTTCTTC
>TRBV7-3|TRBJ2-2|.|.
CASSLLPVRTGELFF
TGTGCCAGCAGCTTACTCCCCGTGAGAACCGGGGAGCTGTTTTTT
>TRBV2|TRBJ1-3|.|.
CASSEQISGNTIYF
TGTGCCAGCAGTGAACAGATCTCTGGAAACACCATATATTTT
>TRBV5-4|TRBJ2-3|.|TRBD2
CASSLVREADTQYF
TGTGCCAGCAGCTTGGTACGGGAGGCTGATACGCAGTATTTT
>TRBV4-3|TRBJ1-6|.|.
CASSQDSGVASPLHF
TGCGCCAGCAGCCAAGATTCAGGGGTAGCTTCACCCCTCCACTTT
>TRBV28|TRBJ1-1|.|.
CASNPLGGRNTEAFF
TGTGCCAGCAACCCGCTGGGGGGGAGGAACACTGAAGCTTTCTTT
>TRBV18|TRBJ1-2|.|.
CASSQTENYGYTF
TGTGCCAGCTCACAAACAGAGAACTATGGCTACACCTTC
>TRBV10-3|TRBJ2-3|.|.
CAIKSGDTDTQYF
TGTGCCATCAAAAGCGGAGACACAGATACGCAGTATTTT
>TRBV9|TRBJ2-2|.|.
CASSVEEQGWSGELFF
TGTGCCAGCAGCGTAGAGGAACAGGGTTGGTCCGGGGAGCTGTTTTTT
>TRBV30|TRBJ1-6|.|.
CAWRGQGNNSPLHF
TGTGCCTGGAGGGGACAAGGGAATAATTCACCCCTCCACTTT
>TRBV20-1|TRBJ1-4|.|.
CSSLNNEKLFF
TGCAGTTCGTTAAATAATGAAAAACTGTTTTTT
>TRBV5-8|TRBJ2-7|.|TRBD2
CASSPGGVYEQYF
TGTGCCAGCAGCCCCGGGGGGGTCTACGAGCAGTACTTC
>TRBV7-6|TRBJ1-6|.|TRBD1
CASSLDLTGTHSPLHF
TGTGCCAGCAGCTTAGACCTGACAGGGACCCATTCACCCCTCCACTTT
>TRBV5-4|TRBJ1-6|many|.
CASSLKLGEDSPLHF
TGTGCCAGCAGCTTAAAGCTTGGAGAGGATTCACCCCTCCACTTT